The 30 T cell receptor beta chains below come from one sample, sequenced in a study of tissue T cells after allogeneic stem cell transplantation. Regarding time point: mouse harvest day 14 after allogeneic transplant. Tail vein injection delivered 10^7 T-cell-depleted bone marrow cells and 10^6 splenic CD5+ T cells. Clones were sequenced by immunoSEQ multiplex PCR, and TCRdb holds only the in-frame ones, with some missing. Of roughly 4,700 clones listed, about 30% are singletons. The sequencing input was skin. The receptors originated from a female BALB/c mouse given C57BL/6 T cells with graft-versus-host disease after an allogeneic hematopoietic cell transplant.

This clone occurred a few times. The gene names given are mouse names. The DNA ends 1 residue before the CDR3 does, and the rest of the CDR3 is filled in from the germline J gene. This rearrangement joins TRBV26 to TRBJ1-4; 11 bases agree with TRBD1. The CDR3 consists of 15 residues. Per the germline V gene, CDR1 is KGHPV and CDR2 is FQNQEV (reference sequence). V gave up 1 base and J gave up 7 bases; unmatched junction bases: 2. This chain's CDR3 is CASSLYGTGGERLFF. The sequenced part of the CDR3 DNA is TGTGCCAGCAGTCTGTATGGGACAGGGGGCGAAAGATTATTT.

About this clone itself: The genes and germline here are from mouse. With the read ending 1 residue before the CDR3 end, the germline J gene is used to fill in that end. The rearrangement links TRBV15 to TRBJ2-1, with D possibly TRBD1 on 5 matching bases. The germline V and J ends were trimmed by 3 bases and 4 bases, with 7 bases remaining between them. There are 13 residues in the CDR3. CDR1 is SGHND, CDR2 FRSKSL, per germline. Here the CDR3 reads CASSLDTYAEQFF. The sequenced part of the CDR3 DNA is TGTGCCAGCAGTTTGGACACATATGCTGAGCAGTTC.

Regarding this clone: Genes and germline come from the mouse. The read stops 1 residue short of the end of the CDR3; the missing end is completed from the germline J gene. This sequence joins TRBV26 and TRBJ1-1, with D unclear. Germline V gene data show CDR1 as KGHPV and CDR2 as FQNQEV (reference sequence). The CDR3 has 14 residues. V lost 1 base and J 0 bases, leaving 6 bases between the germline ends. The sequenced CDR3 bases are TGTGCCAGCAGTCTGTGGCAGGCAAACACAGAAGTCTTC. As protein: CASSLWQANTEVF. The full CDR3 reads CASSLWQANTEVFF.

This clone came up a few times. Mouse germline and gene names are used. From the germline J gene comes the end of the CDR3, since the read stops 1 residue before it. The rearrangement uses TRBV5 and TRBJ2-7, with TRBD1 matching 10 bases. Trimming took 0 bases from V and 4 from J; bases not matched to a gene: 0. Germline V gene lookup returns CDR1 LGHNA and CDR2 YNLKQL (reference sequence). The CDR3 consists of 14 residues. CDR3 sequence reads: CASSQEDRGYEQYF. CDR3 bases read: TGTGCCAGCAGCCAAGAGGACAGGGGGTATGAACAGTAC.

About this clone: Gene names are the mouse ones. The observed sequence ends 1 residue before the CDR3 terminus, with the missing tail filled in from the germline J gene. The chain is built from TRBV12-1 and TRBJ2-3, with 12 bases matching TRBD2. J lost 4 bases, V lost 2 bases, and 3 bases had no gene match. Germline CDR1 and CDR2: SGHSN and HYEKVE. The CDR3 extends over 15 amino acids. The covered CDR3 bases are TGTGCCAGCTCTCCGGGACTGGGGGGAACAGAAACGCTGTAT. Amino acids: CASSPGLGGTETLY. The entire CDR3 sequence reads CASSPGLGGTETLYF.

A few counts support this clone. Gene labels here are mouse ones. With the read ending 1 residue before the CDR3 end, the germline J gene is used to fill in that end. The V gene is TRBV26, the J gene TRBJ1-6; D may be TRBD1 (6 bases). TRBJ1-6 qualifies as an ORF whose function is uncertain. V was pared by 4 bases and J by 3 bases, with 10 bases between. The CDR3 totals 15 residues. Germline loops: CDR1 KGHPV, CDR2 FQNQEV (reference sequence). The CDR3 reads CASSPGGIYNSPLYF. CDR3 DNA, as far as it was read: TGTGCCAGCAGTCCCGGGGGCATCTATAATTCGCCCCTCTAC.

This clone has only one observation. Germline and genes: mouse. This chain's CDR3 is CASSQERLGGAETLYF. The CDR3 bases that were read are TGTGCCAGCAGCCAAGAAAGACTGGGGGGTGCAGAAACGCTGTAT. This rearrangement joins TRBV5 to TRBJ2-3; 9 nucleotides agree with TRBD2. Read sequence stops 1 residue before the CDR3 end, and the germline J gene provides the missing end. After removal of 0 bases from V and 1 base from J, the junction contained 2 bases not matched to a gene. In germline, CDR1 is LGHNA, CDR2 YNLKQL (reference sequence). The CDR3 is made up of 16 amino acids.

Comment on this clone: The genes are named according to mouse. The read terminates 1 residue before the CDR3 end, so the remaining end is supplied by the germline J gene. The J gene is TRBJ2-2, the V gene TRBV23; TRBD2, the D gene given by the table, was not confirmed from the DNA. Germline values: CDR1 KGHTA, CDR2 FQNQQP. The CDR3 has 15 amino acids. CDR3 DNA (partial): TGCTCCAGCAGCCCGGGACTGGGAGACACCGGGCAGCTCTAC. This encodes CSSSPGLGDTGQLY. The CDR3 in its entirety is CSSSPGLGDTGQLYF.

In the case of this clone: Gene and germline names: mouse. The read comes to an end 1 residue before the CDR3 does, leaving the germline J gene to fill in the end. V and J are TRBV26 and TRBJ2-7; D may be TRBD1 (6 bases). The CDR3 has 14 amino acids. Germline CDR1 KGHPV, CDR2 FQNQEV (reference sequence). Trimming removed 4 bases at V and 0 bases at J, with 10 bases between. Partial CDR3 DNA: TGTGCCAGCAGTCCTACAGGGAGCTCCTATGAACAGTAC. This sequence encodes CASSPTGSSYEQY. The complete CDR3 reads CASSPTGSSYEQYF. The whole variable domain, remainder taken from reference TRBV26 and TRBJ2-7, is NSKVIQTPRYLVKGQGQKAKMRCIPEKGHPVVFWYQQNKNNEFKFLINFQNQEVLQQIDMTEKRFSAECPSNSPCSLEIQSSEAGDSALYLCASSPTGSSYEQYFGPGTRLTVL.

This clone came up once. Gene names are mouse gene names. The read terminates 1 residue ahead of where the CDR3 ends, so the germline J gene completes it. The chain has TRBV26 and TRBJ1-1; 8 positions agree with TRBD1. The ends lost 3 bases at V and 1 base at J; junction bases unmatched: 4. Germline CDR1 KGHPV, CDR2 FQNQEV (reference sequence). The CDR3 consists of 15 residues. The CDR3 bases that were read are TGTGCCAGCAGTCTCGGCAGGGGGCGAAACACAGAAGTCTTC. Its protein product is CASSLGRGRNTEVF. Given in full, the CDR3 is CASSLGRGRNTEVFF.

Concerning this clone: Gene names refer to mouse genes. The CDR3 end falls 1 residue outside the read, so it is completed with the germline J gene. This sequence joins TRBV2 and TRBJ2-5; either TRBD1 or TRBD2 may fit D (7 bases each). Germline V lookup: CDR1 LGHNA, CDR2 YSYQKL. Trimming stripped 4 bases from V and 0 bases from J, with 14 bases between. The CDR3 length is 16 residues. The part of the CDR3 DNA that was read is TGTGCCAGCAGCCCTCAGGGGGGGGTTAACCAAGACACCCAGTAC. The encoded protein is CASSPQGGVNQDTQY. In full, the CDR3 reads CASSPQGGVNQDTQYF.

This clone was seen a few times. These gene names are mouse names. Read data end 1 residue before the CDR3 end; the end is taken from the germline J gene. The chain is built from TRBV3 and TRBJ1-3; 8 positions match TRBD1. Per germline, CDR1 SNHLY and CDR2 FYNGKV (reference sequence). Losses at the gene ends were 5 bases for V and 0 bases for J; bases not matched to a gene: 3. CDR3 length: 15 residues. The part of the CDR3 DNA that was read is TGTGCCAGCAGCCTAGACAGGGGTTCTGGAAATACGCTCTAT. Amino acids: CASSLDRGSGNTLY. The CDR3 as a whole reads CASSLDRGSGNTLYF.

The sample holds a few counts of this clone. Each gene name is a mouse one. The sequenced fragment ends 1 residue before the CDR3 boundary, so the rest is inferred from the germline J gene. V usage is TRBV26 and J usage is TRBJ1-3; D unclear. Germline V CDR1 and CDR2: KGHPV, FQNQEV (reference sequence). CDR3 size: 14 residues. V lost 3 bases, J lost 0 bases, and 6 bases lay in between. This CDR3 reads CASSLRNSGNTLYF. The CDR3 bases that were read are TGTGCCAGCAGTCTCCGGAATTCTGGAAATACGCTCTAT.

This clone showed up just a few times. The germline and genes are mouse ones. The read is 1 residue too short to cover the CDR3 end, so that end is filled in from the germline J gene. Distinct nucleotide sequences in the sample also encode this CDR3. J is TRBJ2-1 and V is TRBV13-3; D possibly uses TRBD1 or TRBD2 (5 bases each). V was clipped by 2 bases and J by 1 base, with 7 bases between them. Germline V gene data show CDR1 as NNHDY and CDR2 as SYVADS. This CDR3 comprises 14 residues. CDR3 amino acids: CASSDGGNYAEQFF. Incomplete CDR3 DNA: TGTGCCAGCAGTGACGGGGGAAACTATGCTGAGCAGTTC.

In its sample, this clone was seen a few times. Genes here carry mouse names. The CDR3 is cut off 1 residue early in the read; its end comes from the germline J gene. V and J are TRBV26 and TRBJ2-4; 9 nucleotides match TRBD2. Germline V gene data show CDR1 as KGHPV and CDR2 as FQNQEV (reference sequence). The CDR3 has 15 residues. Unmatched junction bases numbered 3, after V lost 5 bases and J lost 0 bases. The covered CDR3 bases are TGTGCCAGCAGTATGACTGGGGGTAGTCAAAACACCTTGTAC. Protein product: CASSMTGGSQNTLY. The full CDR3 protein is CASSMTGGSQNTLYF. The full variable domain, its missing parts supplied by reference TRBV26 and TRBJ2-4, is NSKVIQTPRYLVKGQGQKAKMRCIPEKGHPVVFWYQQNKNNEFKFLINFQNQEVLQQIDMTEKRFSAECPSNSPCSLEIQSSEAGDSALYLCASSMTGGSQNTLYFGAGTRLSVL.

This clone qualifies as medium-sized. Gene names are the mouse ones. The read finishes 1 residue shy of the CDR3 end, and the germline J gene is used to complete it. The chain recombines TRBV26 with TRBJ1-4; D is uncertain. The CDR3 covers 14 residues. Trimming took off 7 bases at V and 0 bases at J, with 9 bases between the two ends. Germline V CDR1 and CDR2: KGHPV, FQNQEV (reference sequence). The part of the CDR3 DNA that was read is TGTGCCAGCAAGGACGCCTTTTCCAACGAAAGATTATTT. Protein sequence: CASKDAFSNERLF. In full, the CDR3 reads CASKDAFSNERLFF. The complete variable domain, with remaining parts taken from reference TRBV26 and TRBJ1-4, reads NSKVIQTPRYLVKGQGQKAKMRCIPEKGHPVVFWYQQNKNNEFKFLINFQNQEVLQQIDMTEKRFSAECPSNSPCSLEIQSSEAGDSALYLCASKDAFSNERLFFGHGTKLSVL.

To note about this clone: Gene names and germline match the mouse. The sequence runs out 1 residue before the end of the CDR3; the remainder is reconstructed from the germline J gene. V usage is TRBV26 and J usage is TRBJ2-3, with unresolved D. Germline lookup yields CDR1 KGHPV and CDR2 FQNQEV (reference sequence). The V end was cut by 2 bases, the J end by 0 bases, with 0 bases between. The CDR3 length is 12 residues. Partial CDR3 DNA: TGTGCCAGCAGTCTGAGTGCAGAAACGCTGTAT. Translated: CASSLSAETLY. The full CDR3 is CASSLSAETLYF.

About this clone: Each gene name is a mouse one. The read comes to an end 1 residue before the CDR3 does, leaving the germline J gene to fill in the end. The V and J genes are TRBV3 and TRBJ2-2; 7 positions match TRBD2. The J segment lost 0 bases and the V segment lost 2 bases, leaving 3 bases of the junction unmatched. CDR3 length equals 16 residues. Germline CDR1 SNHLY, CDR2 FYNGKV (reference sequence). The sequenced CDR3 bases are TGTGCCAGCAGCTTATTTCTGGGGGCAAACACCGGGCAGCTCTAC. Protein sequence: CASSLFLGANTGQLY. The full CDR3 sequence reads CASSLFLGANTGQLYF.

This clone is judged medium-sized. Mouse gene names and germline throughout. The read gets to within 1 residue of the CDR3 end, and the germline J gene fills in the rest. The chain couples TRBV23 to TRBJ1-2; the D call TRBD1 from the table was never checked on the DNA. Per germline, CDR1 KGHTA and CDR2 FQNQQP. The CDR3 extends over 14 amino acids. The CDR3 here is CSSSQYREDSDYTF. Incomplete CDR3 DNA: TGCTCCAGCAGTCAATACAGGGAGGACTCCGACTACACC.

Remarks on this clone: These gene names are mouse names. The missing CDR3 end, 1 residue past where the read stops, is filled in from the germline J gene. The chain combines TRBV3 with TRBJ2-5; 10 positions match TRBD2. The junction had 10 bases not matched to a gene; V was cut back by 5 bases and J by 8 bases. CDR1 and CDR2 (germline): SNHLY, FYNGKV (reference sequence). CDR3 size: 15 residues. CDR3 DNA (partial): TGTGCCAGCAGCAAAATCTGGGGGGGCGCAGGCACCCAGTAC. Its translation is CASSKIWGGAGTQY. Given in full, the CDR3 is CASSKIWGGAGTQYF.

Regarding this clone: The listed genes are named as in mouse. Coverage ceases 1 residue before the CDR3 finishes, and the germline J gene fills in the end. The V gene is TRBV26, the J gene TRBJ2-2, with D perhaps TRBD1 or TRBD2 (5 bases each). CDR1 is KGHPV and CDR2 is FQNQEV in the germline V gene (reference sequence). Trimming removed 4 bases at V and 1 base at J, with 7 bases between. The CDR3 runs to 14 residues. The CDR3 bases that were read are TGTGCCAGCAGTCCGGGGCTAAACACCGGGCAGCTCTAC. Its translation is CASSPGLNTGQLY. The entire CDR3 reads CASSPGLNTGQLYF.

Concerning this clone: Gene names and germline match the mouse. The missing CDR3 end, 1 residue past where the read stops, is filled in from the germline J gene. The chain combines TRBV24 with TRBJ2-7, with 12 bases identical to TRBD1. This CDR3 has 14 residues. The germline V gene has CDR1 KGHTA and CDR2 FRNEEI. J gave up 6 bases and V 3 bases, and 3 bases lay outside the gene matches. CDR3 DNA (partial): TGTGCCAGCAGTCTAGGGACAGGGGGCATTGAACAGTAC. Its translation is CASSLGTGGIEQY. The full CDR3 is CASSLGTGGIEQYF.

As concerns this clone: Gene and germline names: mouse. The read finishes 1 residue shy of the CDR3 end, and the germline J gene is used to complete it. The rearrangement links TRBV19 to TRBJ1-6; 10 bases line up with TRBD1. TRBJ1-6 falls under the ORF class, with uncertain function. V was pared by 4 bases and J by 0 bases, with 10 bases of the junction left unmatched. CDR3 length: 19 residues. Germline V lookup: CDR1 FNHDT, CDR2 SITEND (reference sequence). The CDR3 DNA, read in part, is TGTGCCAGCAGTCCGATTCCGGGACAGGGGAATTCCTATAATTCGCCCCTCTAC. The encoded protein is CASSPIPGQGNSYNSPLY. Given in full, the CDR3 is CASSPIPGQGNSYNSPLYF.

Within the sample, this clone is medium-sized. Any gene name here is a mouse gene name. The read terminates 1 residue ahead of where the CDR3 ends, so the germline J gene completes it. The V and J genes are TRBV26 and TRBJ1-3, with D hard to call. The germline V gene encodes CDR1 KGHPV and CDR2 FQNQEV (reference sequence). Trimming stripped 3 bases from V and 0 bases from J, with 3 bases between. The CDR3 extends over 13 amino acids. CDR3 sequence reads: CASSLYSGNTLYF. Incomplete CDR3 DNA: TGTGCCAGCAGTCTATATTCTGGAAATACGCTCTAT.

For this clone: Here the gene names and germline are mouse. The CDR3 goes on 1 residue after the read ends, and that part is filled in from the germline J gene. The chain has TRBV12-1 and TRBJ1-3; the match to TRBD1 covers 9 bases. The CDR3 extends over 14 amino acids. V was clipped by 2 bases and J by 3 bases; unmatched bases: 1. CDR1 is SGHSN and CDR2 is HYEKVE in the germline V gene. The CDR3 bases that were read are TGTGCCAGCTCTCCGGGACAGGGTGGAAATACGCTCTAT. Its protein product is CASSPGQGGNTLY. The whole CDR3 protein is CASSPGQGGNTLYF.

This clone has only a few counts. Gene names and germline match the mouse. The read is 1 residue too short to cover the CDR3 end, so that end is filled in from the germline J gene. The V and J genes are TRBV26 and TRBJ1-5; D ambiguous. The CDR3 is 12 residues long. V was cut by 2 bases and J by 4 bases, with 3 bases left in between. CDR1 KGHPV and CDR2 FQNQEV come from the germline V gene (reference sequence). The sequenced part of the CDR3 DNA is TGTGCCAGCAGTCTGACAAACCAGGCTCCGCTT. Its protein is CASSLTNQAPL. The CDR3 as a whole reads CASSLTNQAPLF.

In its sample, this clone is medium-sized. Genes and germline are mouse. CDR3 DNA (partial): TGCTCCAGCAGTCCCGGGGTTAACTATGCTGAGCAGTTC. As protein: CSSSPGVNYAEQF. Given in full, the CDR3 is CSSSPGVNYAEQFF. This chain joins TRBV23 and TRBJ2-1. The read terminates 1 residue before the CDR3 end, so the remaining end is supplied by the germline J gene. The CDR3 runs 14 residues. In germline, CDR1 is KGHTA, CDR2 FQNQQP.

As to this clone: Gene names refer to mouse genes. The sequenced fragment ends 1 residue before the CDR3 boundary, so the rest is inferred from the germline J gene. The chain has TRBV26 and TRBJ1-4; 9 nucleotides align to TRBD1. Germline V CDR1 and CDR2: KGHPV, FQNQEV (reference sequence). V was clipped by 1 base and J by 3 bases; unmatched bases: 0. This CDR3 spans 15 amino acids. This CDR3 is CASSLWTGANERLFF. The covered CDR3 bases are TGTGCCAGCAGTCTGTGGACAGGGGCCAACGAAAGATTATTT.

This clone is labeled medium-sized (0.01 to 0.1%). Genes and germline are mouse. The CDR3 goes on 1 residue after the read ends, and that part is filled in from the germline J gene. V and J are TRBV26 and TRBJ1-3; no definite D call. Trimming pared 5 bases from V and 0 bases from J, leaving 8 bases between. This CDR3 has 14 residues. CDR1 is KGHPV, CDR2 FQNQEV, per germline (reference sequence). The CDR3 loop is CASSTGHSGNTLYF. CDR3 DNA (partial): TGTGCCAGCAGTACGGGCCATTCTGGAAATACGCTCTAT.

There are a few counts of this clone. Gene names are the mouse ones. Read sequence stops 1 residue before the CDR3 end, and the germline J gene provides the missing end. The chain combines TRBV4 with TRBJ2-3; TRBD2 matches at 7 bases. This CDR3 is built from 14 residues. Trimming removed 4 bases from V and 0 bases from J; junction bases left unmatched: 1. Germline CDR1 LGHDT, CDR2 YNNKQL (reference sequence). CDR3 bases read: TGTGCCAGCAGCTGGGGGGGTAGTGCAGAAACGCTGTAT. Translated: CASSWGGSAETLY. The CDR3, in full, reads CASSWGGSAETLYF.